These T cell receptor beta chains were read from a single sample in a study of blood T cell repertoires in COVID-19. This table comes from immunoSEQ multiplex PCR, and its TCRdb copy is limited to in-frame clones, with some not included. Among about 25,000 clones, 75% to 85% were seen once, and the ten largest hold about 25%. Sequenced: peripheral blood. All receptors come from a human donor in a cohort sampled during active COVID-19. The CDR3 runs from the conserved cysteine through the conserved F or W. Fields, in order: V gene, D gene, clone size, J gene, CDR3 protein, CDR3 DNA. D genes are given only for firm matches. Not all rows give a size; the values are once, few, many and, for expanded clones, a class.

V: TRBV9; D: -; size: -; J: TRBJ2-2; CDR3: CASSPFQTNTGELFF; DNA: TGTGCCAGCAGCCCCTTCCAGACGAACACCGGGGAGCTGTTTTTT
V: TRBV9; D: -; size: once; J: TRBJ1-2; CDR3: CASNGLSGGYTF; DNA: TGTGCCAGCAATGGACTCAGCGGAGGCTACACCTTC
V: TRBV28; D: TRBD1; size: -; J: TRBJ2-7; CDR3: CASSQGQSYEQYF; DNA: TGTGCCAGCAGTCAGGGACAGTCCTACGAGCAGTACTTC
V: TRBV7-9; D: TRBD1; size: few; J: TRBJ1-5; CDR3: CASSWDRGQPQHF; DNA: TGTGCCAGCAGCTGGGACAGGGGACAGCCCCAGCATTTT
V: TRBV11-2; D: TRBD2; size: -; J: TRBJ2-2; CDR3: CASSLVRGGAAAGGELFF; DNA: TGTGCCAGCAGCTTAGTACGCGGGGGGGCCGCAGCCGGCGGGGAGCTGTTTTTT
V: TRBV4-1; D: -; size: -; J: TRBJ1-4; CDR3: CASSQQGAGTNEKLFF; DNA: TGCGCCAGCAGCCAACAAGGGGCAGGAACTAATGAAAAACTGTTTTTT
V: TRBV19; D: -; size: -; J: TRBJ2-1; CDR3: CATGVPYNEQFF; DNA: TGTGCCACAGGGGTCCCCTACAATGAGCAGTTCTTC
V: TRBV19; D: TRBD1; size: -; J: TRBJ1-2; CDR3: CASSTRTGDGYTF; DNA: TGTGCCAGTAGTACGAGGACAGGGGATGGCTACACCTTC
V: TRBV7-9; D: TRBD1; size: -; J: TRBJ1-1; CDR3: CASSPAGGPGTEAFF; DNA: TGTGCCAGCAGCCCCGCAGGGGGCCCGGGCACTGAAGCTTTCTTT
V: TRBV9; D: TRBD1; size: -; J: TRBJ2-1; CDR3: CASSPGTAPSNEQFF; DNA: TGTGCCAGCAGCCCAGGGACAGCCCCGTCCAATGAGCAGTTCTTC
V: TRBV7-2; D: -; size: once; J: TRBJ1-2; CDR3: CASSLRGDGYTF; DNA: TGTGCCAGCAGCTTACGCGGGGATGGCTACACCTTC
V: TRBV7-9; D: -; size: -; J: TRBJ2-2; CDR3: CASSVRRHEWDTGELFF; DNA: TGTGCCAGCAGCGTAAGACGACATGAATGGGACACCGGGGAGCTGTTTTTT
V: TRBV27; D: TRBD1; size: -; J: TRBJ2-7; CDR3: CASSLQAGGTYEQYF; DNA: TGTGCCAGCAGTTTACAGGCAGGGGGAACCTACGAGCAGTACTTC
V: TRBV15; D: TRBD1; size: -; J: TRBJ1-1; CDR3: CATSRGSGTASNTEAFF; DNA: TGTGCCACCAGCAGAGGATCCGGGACAGCTTCGAACACTGAAGCTTTCTTT
V: TRBV7-6; D: TRBD2; size: -; J: TRBJ2-7; CDR3: CASSGGTSGRTGDYEQYF; DNA: TGTGCCAGCAGCGGAGGGACTAGCGGGAGAACAGGGGACTACGAGCAGTACTTC